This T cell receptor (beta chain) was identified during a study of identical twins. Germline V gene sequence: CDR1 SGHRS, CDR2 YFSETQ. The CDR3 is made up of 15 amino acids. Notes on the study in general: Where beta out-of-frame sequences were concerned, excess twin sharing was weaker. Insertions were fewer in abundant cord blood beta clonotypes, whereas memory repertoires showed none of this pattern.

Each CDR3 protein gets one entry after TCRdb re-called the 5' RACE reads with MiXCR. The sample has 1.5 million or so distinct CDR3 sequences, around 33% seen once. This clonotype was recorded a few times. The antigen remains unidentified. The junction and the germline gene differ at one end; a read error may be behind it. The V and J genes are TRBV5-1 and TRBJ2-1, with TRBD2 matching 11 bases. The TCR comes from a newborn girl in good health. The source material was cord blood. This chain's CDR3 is CASSSGGASYNEQFF. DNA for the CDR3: TGTGCCAGCAGTAGCGGGGGGGCCTCCTACAATGAGCAGTTCTTC.